This T cell receptor (beta chain) is from a study of sequential checkpoint blockade in melanoma (dated by TCRdb to between 2018 and 2020). In terms of the full investigation: Patients were randomized 1:1 to first-line nivolumab followed by ipilimumab (arm A) or ipilimumab followed by nivolumab (arm B). About 82% of the matched tumor biopsy pairs taken before and after treatment were from the same lesion. For 20 to 25 patients, matched tumor biopsies were taken both before treatment and at week 13, after single-agent nivolumab (arm A) or ipilimumab (arm B). DNA from 75 to 100 melanoma tumor samples collected before treatment underwent TCRbeta immunosequencing. Both trial sequences were followed by maintenance nivolumab. The research as a whole found: Small sample sizes and reduced statistical power limited the within-arm analyses of tumor T-cell fraction. In the nivolumab-first arm (arm A), pretreatment tumor TIL clonality was associated with response (P = .04). Tumor T-cell fraction and clonality correlated with PD-L1 staining and CD8+ T-cell counts but not with mutational load. Patients with increases in tumor T-cell fraction and clonality by week 13 were approximately 30 times more likely to achieve clinical benefit. Larger, independent patient cohorts are needed to validate the response-prediction model that combines TCR metrics and mutation burden.

The immunoSEQ Assay was used to immunosequence TCRbeta CDR3 regions from genomic DNA. Genomic DNA was amplified by bias-controlled multiplex PCR before high-throughput sequencing. The authors processed their data as follows. To quantify the absolute abundance of each unique TCRbeta CDR3 region, the sequences were collapsed and filtered. Clonality, defined as 1 minus Pielou's evenness, was calculated using only productive rearrangements. Tumor T-cell fraction was calculated by normalizing TCRbeta template counts to usable DNA, which was estimated from several housekeeping genes. A previously published method was used to identify clones whose frequencies were significantly greater in on-treatment samples than in baseline samples. Imported from immuneACCESS, the table was reduced by TCRdb to in-frame sequences with V and J called. These copies leave out some clones; in studies compared against another copy, an unresolved V gene accounts for under half, and the cause of the remainder is not known. That table furnishes V, J and clone size, whereas the DNA furnished D and trimming. The sample table records some 6,000 clones; around 20% of these occur just once. Of the sample, roughly 10% is held by the ten largest clones.

This clone has more than one count but fewer than ten. What antigen it recognizes has not been identified. No per-base quality is available; no much larger clone lies one base away. The CDR3 sequence holds 17 residues, the cysteine and phenylalanine included. Only the CDR3 DNA stays, 51 bases, in frame from base 1. V drops 2 bases and J drops 2 bases, leaving 21 bases in between. The germline V gene (reference sequence) provides CDR1 GTSNPN and CDR2 SVGIG. The sample's treatment or condition label, in plain terms: randomized to nivolumab then ipilimumab (arm A) or the reverse (arm B). None of the trial patients had been given prior DNA-damaging chemotherapy. The samples were obtained from melanoma patients enrolled in CheckMate 064, an open-label, randomized phase II trial testing sequential checkpoint blockade. Genomic DNA from formalin-fixed paraffin-embedded (FFPE) tissue samples served as the input for tumor TCR sequencing.

The clonotype originates from a human donor with melanoma. The sequencing used tumor tissue (inferred from file names), collected from a patient given nivolumab and ipilimumab in sequence. The rearranged chain carries TRBV30 and TRBJ1-2, with TRBD1 as a weak D call on 5 bases. DNA sequence: TGTGCCTGGAGTTTAGGGATGAGGGACCAGACGAACTATGGCTACACCTTC. The resulting protein is CAWSLGMRDQTNYGYTF.